This T cell receptor (beta chain) was identified during a study of OX40 agonist ivuxolimab in advanced cancers. In the case of this clone: As yet, its antigen is unknown.

Study findings and constraints: Expanded clones were, on average, more numerous in CD8+ T cells than in CD4+.

The repertoire was sequenced with immunoSEQ multiplex PCR; TCRdb's copy has only in-frame clones and lacks some. This table has approximately 64,000 clones, 70% to 90% appearing once. Sample: CD4+ or CD8+ T cells sorted from blood, taken in a trial of the OX40 agonist ivuxolimab. The TCR was taken from an adult with an advanced solid tumor such as melanoma, head and neck, liver or kidney cancer.

CDR3 residues: CASSPAGTDEYEQYF. DNA for the CDR3: TGTGCCAGCAGCCCCGCGGGGACCGACGAATACGAGCAGTACTTC. This rearrangement joins TRBV6-5 to TRBJ2-7; weak D call: TRBD2 (6 bases). This CDR3 is built from 15 residues. From germline, CDR1 is MNHEY and CDR2 SVGAGI. V was pared by 6 bases and J by 4 bases, with 19 bases between.